This TCR beta chain is drawn from a study of Graves' ophthalmopathy and Graves' hyperthyroidism. Study-level information: The authors collected peripheral blood at initial diagnosis, before any treatment.

RNA transcripts yielded amplified TCR beta CDR3 regions. First-round RT-PCR with HTBI primers preceded a second-round multiplex PCR. TCRdb re-analysed the multiplex PCR reads in MiXCR, keeping a single row per CDR3 protein. The sample has 200,000 to 250,000 distinct CDR3 sequences; approximately 28% are singletons. This CDR3 region has 14 residues. With 11 bases removed from V and 4 bases from J, the gap between germline ends came to 19 bases. The V gene's germline CDR1 is KGHDR and CDR2 SFDVKD. What supplied the PBMCs was over 8.5 ml of fresh peripheral blood. Sequences were obtained from peripheral blood. This chain connects TRBV24-1 to TRBJ2-5, with D possibly matching TRBD2 (6 bases). This sequence originates from a man aged 45-60 years with Graves' ophthalmopathy. CDR3 in DNA: TGTGCCAGCAGGGCGATCGTGGGGGGAGAGACCCAGTACTTC. It encodes CASRAIVGGETQYF.